This entry lists 21 T cell receptor beta chains sequenced from one sample in a study of T cell repertoires in cytomegalovirus infection. MiXCR was run by TCRdb on the reads, yielding one entry per CDR3 protein. This table holds some 680,000 distinct CDR3 sequences, under 40% found once. The sequenced material came from PBMCs. The receptors were sampled from a human donor in good health (CMV status not recorded). Some clones in this sample may be carry-over from other donors' samples.

This clonotype came up a few times. The chain links TRBV19 to TRBJ1-1, with D possibly matching TRBD1 (5 bases). V lost 5 bases to trimming and J lost 0 bases, with 13 bases between them. Germline V gene sequence: CDR1 LNHDA, CDR2 SQIVND (reference sequence). The CDR3 is 15 residues long. This CDR3 is CASSSQGRVNTEAFF. CDR3 bases: TGTGCCAGTAGTTCCCAGGGACGGGTGAACACTGAAGCTTTCTTT. The entire variable domain, with the rest obtained from reference TRBV19 and TRBJ1-1, is as follows: DGGITQSPKYLFRKEGQNVTLSCEQNLNHDAMYWYRQDPGQGLRLIYYSQIVNDFQKGDIAEGYSVSREKKESFPLTVTSAQKNPTAFYLCASSSQGRVNTEAFFGQGTRLTVV.

Only a few counts were recorded for this clonotype. This rearrangement joins TRBV29-1 to TRBJ2-7, with 9 bases identical to TRBD2. Germline lookup yields CDR1 SQVTM and CDR2 ANQGSEA. The CDR3 extends over 15 amino acids. With V trimmed by 7 bases and J by 3 bases, 13 bases remained unmatched. The CDR3 reads CSARRGTSPDYEQYF. The CDR3 DNA follows: TGCAGCGCACGCCGAGGGACTAGCCCCGACTACGAGCAGTACTTC.

About this clonotype itself: With a much larger clone just one base away, this may be a read error. V usage is TRBV7-8 and J usage is TRBJ1-5; D is unresolved. CDR1 is SGHVS, CDR2 FQNEAQ, per germline. Deletions cut 5 bases from V and 4 bases from J, with 6 bases between. CDR3 length equals 12 residues. The CDR3 sequence: CASSEQNQPQHF. The CDR3 nucleotides read TGTGCCAGCAGCGAACAAAATCAGCCCCAGCATTTT.

This chain joins TRBV29-1 and TRBJ2-5; no clear D. This CDR3 spans 11 amino acids. Germline V lookup: CDR1 SQVTM, CDR2 ANQGSEA. Trimming took 4 bases from V and 6 from J, leaving 9 bases between them. CDR3 amino acids: CSVGFLKTQYF. The CDR3 coding sequence is TGCAGCGTTGGATTTCTAAAGACCCAGTACTTC.

This chain links TRBV7-2 with TRBJ2-7, with 9 nucleotides matching TRBD2. The germline V gene encodes CDR1 SGHTA and CDR2 FQGNSA. V trimming: 1 base; J trimming: 6 bases; junction bases outside the gene matches: 10. The CDR3 has 16 residues. The CDR3: CASSLEGGGRAVEQYF. For the CDR3, the DNA is TGTGCCAGCAGCTTAGAAGGGGGCGGGAGGGCCGTCGAGCAGTACTTC.

As regards this clonotype: The germline gene is not matched at one end of the junction; a read error may be the cause. CDR3 residues: CASSLWGTGDSQSQHF. In nucleotides, the CDR3 is TGTGCCAGCAGTTTATGGGGGACAGGGGACAGTCAGTCCCAGCATTTT. This chain links TRBV27 with TRBJ1-5, with 10 nucleotides matching TRBD1. Per the germline V gene, CDR1 is MNHEY and CDR2 is SMNVEV (reference sequence). CDR3 length: 16 residues.

J is TRBJ2-3 and V is TRBV10-3; 9 bases agree with TRBD1. V trimming: 9 bases; J trimming: 5 bases; junction bases outside the gene matches: 9. The V gene's germline CDR1 is ENHRY and CDR2 SYGVKD. The CDR3 covers 14 residues. The CDR3 spells CAIGDRVGGDTQYF. CDR3 bases: TGTGCCATAGGGGACAGGGTCGGTGGAGATACGCAGTATTTT.

V gene TRBV19 combines with J gene TRBJ2-1, with unresolved D. The CDR3 is 16 residues long. Trimming removed 7 bases from V and 0 bases from J, with 16 bases in between. Per germline, CDR1 LNHDA and CDR2 SQIVND (reference sequence). The DNA of the CDR3 is TGTGCCAGTATTATCGTGAGTGCCAGCTCCTACAATGAGCAGTTCTTC. Its protein is CASIIVSASSYNEQFF.

A few counts support this clonotype. The chain recombines TRBV11-2 with TRBJ2-1, with a tentative D call TRBD1 (6 bases). Looked up from germline, CDR1 is SGHAT and CDR2 is FQNNGV. Trimming stripped 5 bases from V and 4 bases from J, with 12 bases between. The length of the CDR3 is 14 residues. The chain's CDR3 is CASSPGQFYNEQFF. The CDR3 DNA follows: TGTGCCAGCAGCCCTGGACAGTTTTACAATGAGCAGTTCTTC.

This clonotype came up a few times. This chain connects TRBV4-1 to TRBJ1-3; 8 bases align to TRBD1. The ends lost 3 bases at V and 1 base at J; junction bases unmatched: 11. The CDR3 covers 18 residues. CDR1 is MGHRA, CDR2 YSYEKL, per germline. This chain's CDR3 is CASSHPAKQGESGNTIYF. CDR3 in DNA: TGCGCCAGCAGCCACCCAGCGAAACAGGGGGAATCTGGAAACACCATATATTTT.

This clonotype was seen just once. The V gene is TRBV7-9, the J gene TRBJ2-2; either TRBD1 or TRBD2 may fit D (6 bases each). V was trimmed by 4 bases and J by 6 bases, leaving 18 bases between them. Germline V gene sequence: CDR1 SEHNR, CDR2 FQNEAQ (reference sequence). This CDR3 is 16 amino acids long. The CDR3 bases are TGTGCCAGCAGCTCCCGGGTCGGGGGCCCTCCCGGGGAGCTGTTTTTT. Translated, it gives CASSSRVGGPPGELFF.

The J gene is TRBJ1-1, the V gene TRBV7-9, with unresolved D. Deletions cut 4 bases from V and 0 bases from J, with 15 bases between. CDR3 size: 16 residues. Germline lookup yields CDR1 SEHNR and CDR2 FQNEAQ (reference sequence). DNA of the CDR3: TGTGCCAGCAGCTCTGGCCACAGCGGAATGAACACTGAAGCTTTCTTT. It yields the protein CASSSGHSGMNTEAFF. Looking up the rest from reference TRBV7-9 and TRBJ1-1 gives the full variable domain: DTGVSQNPRHKITKRGQNVTFRCDPISEHNRLYWYRQTLGQGPEFLTYFQNEAQLEKSRLLSDRFSAERPKGSFSTLEIQRTEQGDSAMYLCASSSGHSGMNTEAFFGQGTRLTVV.

Written as DNA, the CDR3 is TGTGCCAGCAAACCGGACAGTAGAGGAAACACCATATATTTT. Translating gives CASKPDSRGNTIYF. The J gene is TRBJ1-3, the V gene TRBV28; TRBD1 might be the D (6 bases). Germline V CDR1 and CDR2: MDHEN, SYDVKM. There are 14 residues in the CDR3. The ends were cut back, 7 bases at V and 4 bases at J, with 14 bases in the middle.

The chain links TRBV7-6 to TRBJ2-7; D may correspond to TRBD1 or TRBD2 (5 bases each). This CDR3 spans 14 amino acids. Germline V gives CDR1 SGHVS, CDR2 FNYEAQ. Trimming left V 1 base short and J 7 bases short, with 14 bases between. The CDR3 reads CASSLGGTAGEQYF. The DNA of the CDR3 is TGTGCCAGCAGCTTAGGGGGGACGGCGGGTGAGCAGTACTTC.

This clonotype has a count of ten or more. V usage is TRBV6-1 and J usage is TRBJ1-5; 12 bases fit TRBD1. Germline CDR1 and CDR2: MNHNS and SASEGT. V shed 5 bases and J 1 base; nucleotides not matched to a gene: 6. The CDR3 extends over 17 amino acids. This CDR3 reads CASSPGTGGGSNQPQHF. In DNA, the CDR3 is TGTGCCAGCAGTCCCGGGACAGGGGGCGGAAGCAATCAGCCCCAGCATTTT.

The V and J genes are TRBV6-4 and TRBJ2-2; no reliable D call. Per germline, CDR1 MRHNA and CDR2 SNTAGT. CDR3 length: 13 residues. Trimming shortened V by 0 bases and J by 7 bases, and 6 bases separated the two germline ends. The CDR3 sequence is CASSDSSNGELFF. For the CDR3, the DNA is TGTGCCAGCAGTGACTCGTCGAACGGGGAGCTGTTTTTT.

There are a few counts of this clonotype. The chain links TRBV19 to TRBJ2-4; D may be TRBD1 (5 bases). V was clipped by 1 base and J by 0 bases, with 19 bases between them. Germline V gene sequence: CDR1 LNHDA, CDR2 SQIVND (reference sequence). The CDR3 loop spans 19 amino acids. The CDR3 DNA is TGTGCCAGTAGTATAGGCAGTATAGGGGCCGCCTTAGCCAAAAACATTCAGTACTTC. Protein sequence: CASSIGSIGAALAKNIQYF.

V is TRBV19 and J is TRBJ1-1; D uncertain. Per the germline V gene, CDR1 is LNHDA and CDR2 is SQIVND (reference sequence). With 1 base removed from V and 10 bases from J, the gap between germline ends came to 7 bases. The CDR3 is made up of 11 amino acids. The CDR3 is CASSIAFRAFF. The CDR3 nucleotides are TGTGCCAGTAGTATAGCGTTCCGAGCTTTCTTT.

In its sample, this clonotype was seen a few times. V and J are TRBV7-6 and TRBJ2-1; 9 nucleotides line up with TRBD2. CDR3 length: 15 amino acids. V was pared by 0 bases and J by 12 bases, with 9 bases of the junction left unmatched. Germline CDR1 reads SGHVS; CDR2 reads FNYEAQ. The CDR3 sequence is CASSLAGGGVKGQFF. The CDR3 region has the DNA TGTGCCAGCAGCTTAGCGGGCGGGGGGGTTAAAGGGCAGTTCTTC.

In its sample, this clonotype was seen a few times. This chain joins TRBV7-9 and TRBJ1-5, with D unclear. There are 13 residues in the CDR3. Trimming shortened V by 0 bases and J by 4 bases, and 4 bases separated the two germline ends. CDR1 and CDR2 from the germline V gene are SEHNR and FQNEAQ (reference sequence). CDR3 residues: CASSLALNQPQHF. The CDR3 nucleotides are TGTGCCAGCAGCTTAGCTCTAAATCAGCCCCAGCATTTT.

In this sample, this clonotype turned up a few times. The rearrangement uses TRBV11-2 and TRBJ2-1; D call uncertain. CDR1 SGHAT and CDR2 FQNNGV come from the germline V gene. Trimming cost V 1 base and J 6 bases, with 13 bases left between them. This CDR3 region has 15 residues. This chain's CDR3 is CASSLVTGPINEQFF. The DNA for the CDR3 is TGTGCCAGCAGCTTAGTAACCGGACCCATCAATGAGCAGTTCTTC.